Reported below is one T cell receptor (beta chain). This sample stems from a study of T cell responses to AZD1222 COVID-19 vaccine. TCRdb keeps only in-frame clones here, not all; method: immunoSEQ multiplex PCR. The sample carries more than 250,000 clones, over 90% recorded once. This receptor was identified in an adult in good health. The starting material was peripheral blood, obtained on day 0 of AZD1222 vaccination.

Here the CDR3 DNA reads TGTGCCAGCAGAAGGACAGGGTTAACCCCCCTCCACTTT. It is translated as CASRRTGLTPLHF. The rearrangement joins TRBV2 to TRBJ1-6; 8 nucleotides align to TRBD1. The ends lost 6 bases at V and 13 bases at J; junction bases unmatched: 8. The CDR3 has 13 amino acids. Germline CDR1 reads SNHLY; CDR2 reads FYNNEI.